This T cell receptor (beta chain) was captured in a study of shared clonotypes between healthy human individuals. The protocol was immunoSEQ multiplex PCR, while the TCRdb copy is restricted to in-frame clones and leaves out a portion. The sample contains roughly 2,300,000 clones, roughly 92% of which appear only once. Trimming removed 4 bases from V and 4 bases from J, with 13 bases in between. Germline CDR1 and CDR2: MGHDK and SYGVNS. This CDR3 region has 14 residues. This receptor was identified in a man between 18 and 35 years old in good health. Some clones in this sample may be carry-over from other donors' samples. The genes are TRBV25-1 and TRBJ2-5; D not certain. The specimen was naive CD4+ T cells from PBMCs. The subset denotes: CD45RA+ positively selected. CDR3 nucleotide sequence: TGTGCCAGCAGTGCCCCTGGACCGAGAGAGACCCAGTACTTC. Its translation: CASSAPGPRETQYF. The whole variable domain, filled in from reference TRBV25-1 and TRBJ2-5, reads EADIYQTPRYLVIGTGKKITLECSQTMGHDKMYWYQQDPGMELHLIHYSYGVNSTEKGDLSSESTVSRIRTEHFPLTLESARPSHTSQYLCASSAPGPRETQYFGPGTRLLVL.